The source of this TCR beta chain is a study of blood T cell repertoires in COVID-19 (dated by TCRdb to the early 2020s). With regard to the full study: Samples from collaborators originated in the United States, Italy and Spain and spanned both the acute and convalescent phases of COVID-19. The prospective study material was composed of cDNA or gDNA derived from T cells, B-cell-depleted T cells, or PBMCs. The dataset comprised deeply sampled blood TCRbeta repertoires from subjects exposed to, actively infected with, or recovered from COVID-19. The repertoires were released in a freely available public database intended as a resource for research on the immune response to SARS-CoV-2. Samples came from the ongoing ImmuneRACE study (first 160 participants) plus 1,254 subjects from 6 global collaborators. Nearly every sample came with metadata listing a de-identified subject ID, COVID-19 status, age in years and sex. HLA class I and class II types, where available, came from metadata supplied by the sample provider rather than from assay-based typing.

Worth noting for this clone: This receptor's antigen is unknown. Per-base quality was not reported, and no clone a single base away is much larger than it.

Broad study findings and their caveats: The amount of clinical and demographic metadata varied by source and participant and was provided uncurated.

The immunoSEQ Assay, a bias-controlled multiplex PCR, was used to amplify TCRbeta CDR3 regions from genomic DNA. In the original analysis: Nucleated cell counts per sample were estimated from amplification of reference gene primers within the assay. To quantify the absolute abundance of each unique TCRbeta CDR3 rearrangement, sequence reads were collapsed and filtered. For each sample, productive Simpson clonality was calculated by taking the square root of Simpson's diversity index across productive rearrangements. TCRdb holds this immuneACCESS table with in-frame rearrangements only. Some clones are missing; in checked studies, unresolved V genes explain under half, and the rest has no known cause. Clonal size and the V and J genes are those of that table, whereas D and trimming came from the DNA. The sample table records some 250,000 clones; approximately 83% of these occur just once. The biggest ten clones account for roughly 3.3% of the sample.

From the cysteine up to the phenylalanine, the CDR3 has a length of 13 residues. Left in the record is the CDR3 DNA by itself, 39 bases read in frame from the first base. V is pared back by 4 bases and J by 3 bases, with 10 bases lying between the germline termini. CDR1 and CDR2 were assigned from the germline V gene (reference sequence) as PRHDT and FYEKMQ. In the prospective study, participants were roughly 18 to 95 years old, resided in about two dozen geographic areas of the United States, and were enrolled through a virtual design. Cohort assignment in the prospective study relied on participant-reported clinical history from a screening survey and a study questionnaire. In the prospective study, whole blood, serum and a nasopharyngeal or oropharyngeal swab were collected from each participant by mobile phlebotomists. Over a roughly two-month period, participants in the prospective study had the option of providing additional blood draws and questionnaires. Before DNA extraction, blood samples from the prospective study were shipped at room temperature or frozen.

Sample: PBMCs or T cells enriched from blood (not recorded which). The clonotype comes from a woman aged 40 to 50 with acute COVID-19. This receptor chain uses TRBV13 and TRBJ2-7; the D gene is unclear. The CDR3 protein is CASSSSEFYEQYF. The bases are TGTGCCAGCAGCTCCAGCGAGTTCTACGAGCAGTACTTC.